The 2 T cell receptor beta chains listed next were all sequenced from one sample in a study of blood T cell repertoires in COVID-19. TCRdb's copy holds only in-frame clones and misses some; the assay was immunoSEQ multiplex PCR. The data contain more than 95,000 clones, roughly 80% of them singletons. Input material: peripheral blood. The receptors were gathered from a woman between 65 and 79 years old with acute or convalescent COVID-19.

The rearrangement links TRBV5-1 to TRBJ1-4; no definite D call. The germline V gene encodes CDR1 SGHRS and CDR2 YFSETQ. V lost 4 bases and J 6 bases, leaving 13 bases between the germline ends. CDR3 length: 14 residues. CDR3 in DNA: TGCGCCAGCAGCCAAGACGGAGGCCATGAAAAACTGTTTTTT. Protein product: CASSQDGGHEKLFF. Full variable domain (missing parts from reference TRBV5-1 and TRBJ1-4): KAGVTQTPRYLIKTRGQQVTLSCSPISGHRSVSWYQQTPGQGLQFLFEYFSETQRNKGNFPGRFSGRQFSNSRSEMNVSTLELGDSALYLCASSQDGGHEKLFFGSGTQLSVL.

V and J are TRBV5-6 and TRBJ1-4; 10 positions match TRBD1. V was pared by 2 bases and J by 6 bases, with 4 bases of the junction left unmatched. CDR1 is SGHDT, CDR2 YYEEEE, per germline. There are 15 residues in the CDR3. CDR3 protein: CASSFATGGHEKLFF. The CDR3 DNA reads TGTGCCAGCAGCTTTGCGACAGGGGGCCATGAAAAACTGTTTTTT.